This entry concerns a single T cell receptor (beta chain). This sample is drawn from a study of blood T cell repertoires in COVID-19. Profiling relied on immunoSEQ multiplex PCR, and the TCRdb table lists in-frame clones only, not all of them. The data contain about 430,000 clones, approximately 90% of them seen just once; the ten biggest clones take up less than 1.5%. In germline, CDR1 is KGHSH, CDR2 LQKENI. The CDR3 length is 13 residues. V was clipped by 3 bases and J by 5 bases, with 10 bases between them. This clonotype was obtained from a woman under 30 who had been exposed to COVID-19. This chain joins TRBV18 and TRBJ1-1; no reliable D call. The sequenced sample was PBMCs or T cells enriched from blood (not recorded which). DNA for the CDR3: TGTGCCAGCTCACCTTTCACGGGGACTGAAGCTTTCTTT. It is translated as CASSPFTGTEAFF.